This T cell receptor beta chain was documented in a study of shared clonotypes between healthy human individuals. The trim removed 3 bases at V and 2 bases at J, leaving 3 bases unmatched. Germline loops: CDR1 SGHNT, CDR2 YENEEA. The CDR3 extends over 14 amino acids. Genomic DNA of unsorted samples came from 85 million to 95 million PBMCs. Study-level results: The diversity represented, both genetic and in exposure history, was limited by few donors. Researchers sampled blood only, noting tissue repertoires likely differ.

A word on this clone: Its antigen remains unidentified.

Deep was the level at which the assay was run. Sequencing was performed with immunoSEQ multiplex PCR; in TCRdb, only in-frame clones are kept and a portion is missing. The sample has fewer than 600,000 clones, 79% seen once. J is TRBJ2-7 and V is TRBV11-3; TRBD2 matches at 8 bases. The source material was PBMCs. The sequence was obtained from a woman aged 40 to 55 in good health. Some clones in this sample may be carry-over from other donors' samples. The CDR3 spells CASSLAGGAYEQYF. The DNA for the CDR3 is TGTGCCAGCAGCTTGGCGGGAGGCGCCTACGAGCAGTACTTC.